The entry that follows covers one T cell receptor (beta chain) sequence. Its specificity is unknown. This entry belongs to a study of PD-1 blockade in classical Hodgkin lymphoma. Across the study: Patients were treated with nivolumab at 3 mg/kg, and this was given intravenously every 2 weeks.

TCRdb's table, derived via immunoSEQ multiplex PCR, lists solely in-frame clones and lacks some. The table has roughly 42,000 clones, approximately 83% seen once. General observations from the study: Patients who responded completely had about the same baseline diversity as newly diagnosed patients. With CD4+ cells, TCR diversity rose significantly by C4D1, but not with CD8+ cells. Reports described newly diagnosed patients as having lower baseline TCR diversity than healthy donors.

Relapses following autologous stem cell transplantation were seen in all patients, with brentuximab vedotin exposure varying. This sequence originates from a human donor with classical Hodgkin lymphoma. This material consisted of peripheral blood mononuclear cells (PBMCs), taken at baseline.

CDR3 DNA sequence: TGTGCCAGCAGCTCCATGGGAGGCCAAGAGACCCAGTACTTC. Its translation is CASSSMGGQETQYF. The chain uses TRBV7-3 and TRBJ2-5; perhaps TRBD2 as D (6 bases). The V gene's germline CDR1 is SGHTA and CDR2 FQGTGA. V shed 4 bases and J shed 1 base, with 10 bases lying between them. This CDR3 region has 14 residues.